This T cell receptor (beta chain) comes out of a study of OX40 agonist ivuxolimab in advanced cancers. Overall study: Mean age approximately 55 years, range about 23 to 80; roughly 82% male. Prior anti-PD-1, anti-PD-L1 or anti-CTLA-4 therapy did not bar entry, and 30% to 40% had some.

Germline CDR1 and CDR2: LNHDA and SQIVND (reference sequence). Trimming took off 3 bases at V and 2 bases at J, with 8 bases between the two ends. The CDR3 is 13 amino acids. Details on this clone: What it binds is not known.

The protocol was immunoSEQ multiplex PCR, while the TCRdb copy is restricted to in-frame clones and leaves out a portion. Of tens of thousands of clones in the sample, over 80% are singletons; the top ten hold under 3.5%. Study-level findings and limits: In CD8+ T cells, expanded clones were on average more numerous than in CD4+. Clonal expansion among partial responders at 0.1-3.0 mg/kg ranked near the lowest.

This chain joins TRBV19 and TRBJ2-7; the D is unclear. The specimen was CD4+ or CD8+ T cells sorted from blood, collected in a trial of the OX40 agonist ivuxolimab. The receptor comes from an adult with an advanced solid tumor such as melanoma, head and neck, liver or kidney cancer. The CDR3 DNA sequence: TGTGCCAGTAGTATTAAACTTACCTACGAGCAGTACTTC. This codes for CASSIKLTYEQYF.